One sample yielded the 19 T cell receptor beta chains listed below, sequenced in a study of blood T cells in healthy people across ages. The use of a sample-barcoded 5' primer and a J-beta primer mix characterized a second PCR of 7 to 11 cycles. A single record per CDR3 protein comes from TCRdb applying MiXCR to the 5' RACE reads. The data hold more than 800,000 distinct CDR3 sequences, with 45% observed a single time. Sequenced sample: blood. These receptors were taken from a woman between 55 and 75 years old in good health.

The chain uses TRBV15 and TRBJ2-7; 8 nucleotides agree with TRBD1. The V gene's germline CDR1 is LNHNV and CDR2 YYDKDF (reference sequence). J was trimmed by 4 bases and V by 4 bases; bases with no gene match: 12. This CDR3 contains 16 residues. The CDR3 DNA reads as TGTGCCACCAGCATGGGACAGGCGAGCAGGGTTTACGAGCAGTACTTC. It specifies CATSMGQASRVYEQYF.

The J gene is TRBJ2-7, the V gene TRBV12-3 or TRBV12-4; 13 bases match TRBD2. V was clipped by 5 bases and J by 3 bases; unmatched bases: 22. The CDR3 sequence is 21 residues long. In nucleotides, the CDR3 is TGTGCCAGCAGTCTTACTCCTTCCGGGACTAGCGGGAAAGGTGGTTACTACGAGCAGTACTTC. Translating gives CASSLTPSGTSGKGGYYEQYF.

In its sample, this clonotype was seen a few times. The chain uses TRBV6-1 and TRBJ2-1, with 11 bases lining up with TRBD1. V was pared by 2 bases and J by 7 bases, with 4 bases of the junction left unmatched. The length of the CDR3 is 15 residues. Germline CDR1 reads MNHNS; CDR2 reads SASEGT. CDR3 nucleotide sequence: TGTGCCAGCAGTGAAAGGACAGGGGGCTTTAATGAGCAGTTCTTC. Its protein is CASSERTGGFNEQFF.

The gene calls are TRBV14 and TRBJ2-5; D is perhaps TRBD1 (6 bases). There are 14 residues in the CDR3. The germline CDR1 and CDR2 sequences are SGHDN and FVKESK. V dropped 4 bases and J dropped 4 bases, with 13 bases sitting between them. CDR3 sequence reads: CASSLNVRGETQYF. The CDR3, as DNA: TGTGCCAGCAGCCTCAACGTCAGGGGAGAGACCCAGTACTTC.

This clonotype came up a few times. The gene calls are TRBV3-1 and TRBJ2-3; TRBD1 matches 8 bases. From germline, CDR1 is LGHDT and CDR2 YNNKEL (reference sequence). This CDR3 has 15 amino acids. The V and J ends lost 4 bases and 5 bases, in that order; junction bases with no gene match: 8. DNA for the CDR3: TGTGCCAGCAGCCTCGGACAGGGTTCCGAAGATACGCAGTATTTT. This gives the protein CASSLGQGSEDTQYF.

This clonotype was observed a handful of times. The rearrangement joins TRBV6-2 or TRBV6-3 to TRBJ2-1; tentatively, D is TRBD2 (7 bases). The CDR3 has 16 amino acids. In germline, CDR1 is MNHEY, CDR2 SVGEGT. Trimming cost V 0 bases and J 8 bases, with 17 bases left between them. Written as DNA, the CDR3 is TGTGCCAGCAGTTACTCGGTTTGGGCGGGGGCCGATGAGCAGTTCTTC. It is translated as CASSYSVWAGADEQFF.

V gene TRBV5-6 combines with J gene TRBJ2-4; D possibly corresponds to TRBD1 (5 bases). Matching the DNA end better, TRBJ2-7 makes the J call doubtful. The V gene's germline CDR1 is SGHDT and CDR2 YYEEEE. The CDR3 sequence is 16 residues long. DNA of the CDR3: TGTGCCAGCAGCTTGGCCCCGACAGATTCTTCCTACGAGCAGTACTTC. Translating gives CASSLAPTDSSYEQYF.

This clonotype was picked up a small number of times. The gene calls are TRBV5-1 and TRBJ2-7, with 7 bases lining up with TRBD2. The germline V gene encodes CDR1 SGHRS and CDR2 YFSETQ. V shed 0 bases and J 7 bases; nucleotides not matched to a gene: 19. This CDR3 has 18 amino acids. CDR3 bases: TGCGCCAGCAGCTTGGCGATGAGGGTGGGCGGGAGCTCGGAGGAGCAGTACTTC. Translating gives CASSLAMRVGGSSEEQYF.

The chain recombines TRBV3-1 with TRBJ2-3; 12 positions match TRBD2. CDR3 size: 18 residues. Germline CDR1 LGHDT, CDR2 YNNKEL (reference sequence). V was pared by 2 bases and J by 5 bases, with 11 bases of the junction left unmatched. The CDR3 sequence is CASSQPLGVGLAGDTQYF. DNA of the CDR3: TGTGCCAGCAGCCAACCCTTAGGAGTGGGACTAGCGGGAGATACGCAGTATTTT.

The V gene is TRBV4-2, the J gene TRBJ2-1; 8 bases map to TRBD1. Germline V gives CDR1 LGHNA, CDR2 YNFKEQ. The length of the CDR3 is 16 residues. The ends lost 0 bases at V and 1 base at J; junction bases unmatched: 2. CDR3 coding DNA: TGTGCCAGCAGCCAAGATTACAGGGGGTCCTACAATGAGCAGTTCTTC. Its protein product is CASSQDYRGSYNEQFF.

The V and J genes are TRBV9 and TRBJ2-5; 8 bases are a match to TRBD2. This CDR3 is 14 amino acids long. V lost 0 bases and J lost 6; bases outside the gene matches: 4. The germline V gene encodes CDR1 SGDLS and CDR2 YYNGEE. CDR3 sequence reads: CASSVDGLAKTQYF. CDR3 coding DNA: TGTGCCAGCAGCGTAGATGGACTAGCCAAGACCCAGTACTTC.

This clonotype was detected only once. The chain links TRBV15 to TRBJ2-3; no clear D. CDR3 size: 15 residues. CDR1 is LNHNV, CDR2 YYDKDF, per germline (reference sequence). Trimming shortened V by 5 bases and J by 0 bases, and 12 bases separated the two germline ends. CDR3 nucleotides: TGTGCCACCAGCGAATTCAGGAGTAGCACAGATACGCAGTATTTT. Its protein product is CATSEFRSSTDTQYF.

This clonotype was seen a handful of times. The gene calls are TRBV5-1 and TRBJ1-1; D is undetermined. Germline V gene data show CDR1 as SGHRS and CDR2 as YFSETQ. Trimming cost V 0 bases and J 0 bases, with 9 bases left between them. There are 15 residues in the CDR3. The CDR3 DNA is TGCGCCAGCAGCTTGGCCGGCAGCATGAACACTGAAGCTTTCTTT. It encodes CASSLAGSMNTEAFF.

CDR3 in amino acids: CASKPNRAQNIQYF. CDR3 coding DNA: TGTGCCAGCAAGCCGAACAGGGCCCAAAACATTCAGTACTTC. This chain connects TRBV2 to TRBJ2-4; perhaps TRBD1 as D (6 bases). The CDR3 totals 14 residues. The germline CDR1 and CDR2 sequences are SNHLY and FYNNEI. V gave up 7 bases and J gave up 5 bases, with 15 bases separating them.

The genes are TRBV5-1 and TRBJ1-2, with TRBD1 identical over 7 bases. The CDR3 extends over 14 amino acids. CDR1 is SGHRS and CDR2 is YFSETQ in the germline V gene. Trimming removed 4 bases from V and 12 bases from J; junction bases left unmatched: 15. The CDR3 nucleotides read TGCGCCAGCAGCCCGGGGGACAGAGAGTCACGGGACACCTTC. This sequence encodes CASSPGDRESRDTF.

This chain joins TRBV12-3 or TRBV12-4 and TRBJ2-5; D not resolved. V was clipped by 0 bases and J by 11 bases, with 13 bases between them. CDR3 size: 13 residues. The CDR3 sequence: CASSLARPNEQYF. The CDR3 nucleotides read TGTGCCAGCAGTTTAGCCAGGCCGAATGAGCAGTACTTC.

This clonotype was observed a handful of times. The chain links TRBV7-6 to TRBJ2-7; 14 bases fit TRBD2. V trimming: 4 bases; J trimming: 9 bases; junction bases outside the gene matches: 14. CDR1 SGHVS and CDR2 FNYEAQ come from the germline V gene. This CDR3 comprises 17 residues. This CDR3 reads CASSSPPGTSGSSVQYF. CDR3 DNA: TGTGCCAGCAGCTCCCCGCCCGGGACTAGCGGGAGTAGTGTGCAGTACTTC.

The rearrangement uses TRBV12-5 and TRBJ2-3; TRBD2 is a possible D gene (5 bases). Germline V gene data show CDR1 as LGHNT and CDR2 as FRNRAP. CDR3 length: 15 amino acids. V was clipped by 0 bases and J by 0 bases, with 7 bases between them. Here the CDR3 DNA reads TGTGCTAGTGGTTTGGTCAGGACTAGCACAGATACGCAGTATTTT. Protein sequence: CASGLVRTSTDTQYF.

The chain is built from TRBV5-1 and TRBJ2-7; D may be TRBD1 or TRBD2 (5 bases each). V lost 1 base, J lost 0 bases, and 14 bases lay in between. The CDR3 consists of 16 residues. CDR1 is SGHRS and CDR2 is YFSETQ in the germline V gene. The CDR3 spells CASSLKWGSSSYEQYF. In DNA form, the CDR3 reads TGCGCCAGCAGCTTGAAATGGGGGAGCAGCTCCTACGAGCAGTACTTC. Variable domain in full (rest from reference TRBV5-1 and TRBJ2-7): KAGVTQTPRYLIKTRGQQVTLSCSPISGHRSVSWYQQTPGQGLQFLFEYFSETQRNKGNFPGRFSGRQFSNSRSEMNVSTLELGDSALYLCASSLKWGSSSYEQYFGPGTRLTVT.